This is a list of T cell receptor beta chains from one sample in a study of cytomegalovirus exposure and HLA in healthy donors. Clones were sequenced by immunoSEQ multiplex PCR, and TCRdb holds only the in-frame ones, with some missing. The sample includes over 75,000 clones, roughly 9.4% of them seen just once. Sequencing was performed on PBMCs. Receptors were obtained from a man aged 45-65 years in good health and CMV-seropositive. Both conserved end residues are part of each CDR3. The D gene is left open where the match is weak. Size values are once, few and many counts, or a class for expanded clones, and some rows have none.

13	TRBV7-3	.	many	TRBJ2-3	CASSFSTGDTQYF	TGTGCCAGCAGCTTCTCGACTGGAGATACGCAGTATTTT
14	TRBV19	TRBD1	.	TRBJ1-2	CASSMDRDLYGYTF	TGTGCCAGTAGTATGGACAGGGATCTCTATGGCTACACCTTC
17	TRBV15	.	few	TRBJ2-7	CATSRDRGLATSYEQYF	TGTGCCACCAGCAGAGATCGAGGCCTAGCGACTTCCTACGAGCAGTACTTC
17	TRBV27	.	few	TRBJ1-5	CASSLSPVGQGNQPQHF	TGTGCCAGCAGTTTAAGCCCCGTGGGGCAGGGCAATCAGCCCCAGCATTTT
13	TRBV12-5	.	few	TRBJ2-1	CASGPPGGNEQFF	TGTGCTAGTGGTCCCCCCGGCGGTAATGAGCAGTTCTTC
13	TRBV30	.	.	TRBJ1-3	CAWTGFSGNTIYF	TGTGCCTGGACGGGGTTCTCTGGAAACACCATATATTTT
14	TRBV18	TRBD1	few	TRBJ1-5	CASSMRQGDQPQHF	TGTGCCAGCTCAATGAGACAGGGTGATCAGCCCCAGCATTTT
15	TRBV5-8	.	.	TRBJ1-5	CASSHISDGDQPQHF	TGTGCCAGCAGCCACATATCGGACGGGGATCAGCCCCAGCATTTT
13	TRBV6-1	.	few	TRBJ2-7	CASSERGPYEQYF	TGTGCCAGCAGTGAACGGGGTCCATACGAGCAGTACTTC
16	TRBV30	.	few	TRBJ2-6	CAWTGGLTSGANVLTF	TGTGCCTGGACCGGGGGGCTCACCTCTGGGGCCAACGTCCTGACTTTC
14	TRBV4-2	TRBD2	many	TRBJ2-1	CASRLAGGPNEQFF	TGTGCCAGCAGACTAGCGGGAGGGCCCAATGAGCAGTTCTTC
14	TRBV30	.	.	TRBJ2-3	CAWSLATGTDTQYF	TGTGCCTGGAGTTTAGCCACAGGGACAGATACGCAGTATTTT
15	TRBV10-2	.	few	TRBJ2-1	CASSDEQVLYNEQFF	TGCGCCAGCAGTGATGAACAGGTCCTTTACAATGAGCAGTTCTTC
15	TRBV6-1	.	.	TRBJ2-7	CASSEEGGGSNEQYF	TGTGCCAGCAGTGAAGAAGGTGGGGGCTCTAACGAGCAGTACTTC
15	TRBV19	TRBD2	few	TRBJ2-5	CASSIGTSYQETQYF	TGTGCCAGTAGTATCGGGACTAGTTATCAAGAGACCCAGTACTTC
15	TRBV9	TRBD1	few	TRBJ1-5	CASSVGDSPSQPQHF	TGTGCCAGCAGCGTAGGGGACAGTCCAAGCCAGCCCCAGCATTTT
14	TRBV6-6	.	few	TRBJ2-7	CASRGRDGRYEQYF	TGTGCCAGCAGAGGGCGGGACGGACGCTACGAGCAGTACTTC
15	TRBV19	.	.	TRBJ2-6	CATRTGGSGANVLTF	TGTGCCACCCGGACTGGTGGGTCTGGGGCCAACGTCCTGACTTTC
17	TRBV27	TRBD2	few	TRBJ2-7	CASSLSLAGASSYEQYF	TGTGCCAGCAGTTTAAGCCTAGCGGGAGCGTCTTCCTACGAGCAGTACTTC
16	TRBV9	TRBD2	.	TRBJ2-3	CASSVDPAGGTDTQYF	TGTGCCAGCAGCGTAGACCCAGCGGGAGGAACAGATACGCAGTATTTT
16	TRBV5-1	.	.	TRBJ2-3	CASSLVSGVSTDAQYF	TGCGCCAGCAGCTTGGTTTCGGGAGTAAGCACAGATGCGCAGTATTTT
11	TRBV29-1	.	.	TRBJ2-7	CSVEDLREQYF	TGCAGCGTTGAAGATCTGAGGGAGCAGTACTTC
15	TRBV5-6	TRBD1	.	TRBJ1-2	CASSLRDRGTYGYTF	TGTGCCAGCAGCTTGAGGGACAGGGGCACCTATGGCTACACCTTC
15	TRBV27	TRBD2	few	TRBJ2-4	CASSPGTSGRGIQYF	TGTGCCAGCAGTCCCGGGACTAGCGGGAGGGGCATTCAGTACTTC
14	TRBV6-4	.	.	TRBJ2-3	CASSLVAGIDTQYF	TGTGCCAGCAGTCTAGTAGCAGGGATAGATACGCAGTATTTT
14	TRBV19	.	few	TRBJ2-4	CASSPTGSRHIQYF	TGTGCCAGTAGCCCGACAGGTTCCAGGCACATTCAGTACTTC
11	TRBV2	.	.	TRBJ2-3	CASSDRRSQYF	TGTGCCAGCAGTGATCGGAGATCGCAGTATTTT
16	TRBV11-2	.	.	TRBJ2-3	CASSLGGTRSTDTQYF	TGTGCCAGCAGCTTAGGGGGGACTCGGAGCACAGATACGCAGTATTTT
12	TRBV29-1	.	.	TRBJ1-6	CSVVNSNSPLHF	TGCAGCGTTGTGAACAGTAATTCACCCCTCCACTTT
15	TRBV2	TRBD1	.	TRBJ2-5	CASRLGQRIQETQYF	TGTGCCAGCAGGCTGGGACAGCGTATCCAAGAGACCCAGTACTTC
13	TRBV30	.	.	TRBJ1-5	CASSGGRNQPQHF	TGTGCCTCCTCGGGGGGCCGGAATCAGCCCCAGCATTTT
15	TRBV6-5	.	.	TRBJ1-4	CASSYGTGPNEKLFF	TGTGCCAGCAGTTACGGCACAGGGCCGAATGAAAAACTGTTTTTT
14	TRBV10-3	.	few	TRBJ1-6	CATSTDSYNSPLHF	TGTGCCACCTCGACAGACTCCTATAATTCACCCCTCCACTTT
19	TRBV5-1	TRBD1	.	TRBJ2-5	CASSLGRTGGRIEQETQYF	TGCGCCAGCAGCTTGGGAAGGACAGGGGGCCGCATCGAACAAGAGACCCAGTACTTC
15	TRBV9	TRBD2	few	TRBJ2-2	CASSPSGRGTGELFF	TGTGCCAGCAGCCCCAGCGGGAGAGGTACCGGGGAGCTGTTTTTT
15	TRBV5-5	TRBD2	.	TRBJ2-2	CASSLFSSGTGELFF	TGTGCCAGCAGCTTGTTTTCTAGCGGGACCGGGGAGCTGTTTTTT
13	TRBV5-6	.	.	TRBJ2-7	CASRSGFSYEQYF	TGTGCCAGCAGATCAGGGTTTTCCTACGAGCAGTACTTC
13	TRBV29-1	.	few	TRBJ2-2	CSVGGAHQGELFF	TGCAGCGTCGGAGGGGCTCACCAAGGGGAGCTGTTTTTT
14	TRBV5-1	.	.	TRBJ1-3	CASRRQDSGNTIYF	TGCGCCAGCAGGAGACAGGACTCTGGAAACACCATATATTTT
13	TRBV5-6	.	few	TRBJ1-2	CASSLGRDYGYTF	TGTGCCAGCAGCCTTGGGAGGGATTATGGCTACACCTTC
15	TRBV9	TRBD2	.	TRBJ2-1	CASSVTSGIYNEQFF	TGTGCCAGCAGCGTAACTAGCGGGATCTACAATGAGCAGTTCTTC
16	TRBV28	TRBD2	few	TRBJ2-7	CASRSTGLAGSYEQYF	TGTGCCAGCAGGTCTACTGGACTAGCGGGTTCCTACGAGCAGTACTTC
17	TRBV7-2	TRBD2	few	TRBJ2-3	CASSLESMLAGRSRQYF	TGTGCCAGCAGCTTAGAAAGCATGCTAGCGGGGCGGAGTAGGCAGTATTTT
14	TRBV30	.	few	TRBJ1-4	CAWNRRSGNEKLFF	TGTGCCTGGAACCGGCGGTCCGGTAATGAAAAACTGTTTTTT
15	TRBV29-1	TRBD2	few	TRBJ2-1	CSVLIERGAYNEQFF	TGCAGCGTGCTGATTGAGCGGGGCGCCTACAATGAGCAGTTCTTC
20	TRBV5-1	TRBD2	few	TRBJ2-2	CASSLTPLLAGGPSTGELFF	TGCGCCAGCAGCTTGACTCCCCTACTAGCGGGAGGGCCAAGCACCGGGGAGCTGTTTTTT
15	TRBV4-1	TRBD2	few	TRBJ2-1	CASSQQREAEDEQFF	TGCGCCAGCTCCCAACAGCGGGAGGCAGAAGATGAGCAGTTCTTC
12	TRBV29-1	TRBD2	.	TRBJ2-5	CSVTGTIETQYF	TGCAGCGTAACCGGGACTATTGAGACCCAGTACTTC
14	TRBV5-1	.	.	TRBJ2-1	CASSPEVDYNEQFF	TGCGCCAGCAGCCCTGAGGTGGATTACAATGAGCAGTTCTTC
15	TRBV10-3	TRBD1	.	TRBJ1-3	CAIGPGQGAGNTIYF	TGTGCCATCGGGCCCGGACAGGGCGCTGGAAACACCATATATTTT
17	TRBV27	TRBD1	.	TRBJ1-3	CASSLSMGTAYGNTIYF	TGTGCCAGCAGTTTATCGATGGGGACAGCCTATGGAAACACCATATATTTT
14	TRBV19	.	few	TRBJ2-7	CASSEQQGPYEQYF	TGTGCCAGTAGTGAACAGCAGGGTCCCTACGAGCAGTACTTC
14	TRBV19	TRBD2	.	TRBJ2-1	CASRRTSGANEQFF	TGTGCCAGTCGAAGGACTAGCGGGGCTAATGAGCAGTTCTTC